The next 6 T cell receptor beta chains were all read from a single sample in a study of T cell changes during pregnancy in multiple sclerosis. Only in-frame clones appear in the TCRdb table, and some are missing; sequencing was by immunoSEQ multiplex PCR. The data hold some 71,000 clones, with roughly 91% observed a single time. The sample in question was peripheral blood, obtained in the third trimester of pregnancy. The receptors shown here come from a female donor with multiple sclerosis, enrolled in a pregnancy study.

The chain recombines TRBV6-1 with TRBJ2-7; 8 nucleotides match TRBD1. The germline V gene encodes CDR1 MNHNS and CDR2 SASEGT. The CDR3 runs to 15 residues. Unmatched junction bases numbered 10, after V lost 5 bases and J lost 4 bases. The CDR3 loop is CASSRDRTAYYEQYF. DNA for the CDR3: TGTGCCAGCAGTCGGGACAGGACAGCATATTACGAGCAGTACTTC.

The chain employs TRBV5-1 and TRBJ2-7; 7 bases agree with TRBD1. V trimming: 3 bases; J trimming: 6 bases; junction bases outside the gene matches: 3. The V gene's germline CDR1 is SGHRS and CDR2 YFSETQ. The CDR3 has 12 amino acids. This CDR3 is CASSSPGGEQYF. The CDR3 coding sequence is TGCGCCAGCAGCTCGCCAGGGGGCGAGCAGTACTTC.

This chain connects TRBV13 to TRBJ2-1; possible D gene TRBD2, 7 bases. Per the germline V gene, CDR1 is PRHDT and CDR2 is FYEKMQ (reference sequence). Trimming took off 3 bases at V and 9 bases at J, with 15 bases between the two ends. The CDR3 extends over 14 amino acids. In DNA, the CDR3 is TGTGCCAGCAGCTTGGGCGGGGGCCAACGTGAGCAGTTCTTC. Protein: CASSLGGGQREQFF.

The chain couples TRBV2 to TRBJ2-1, with TRBD1 matching over 9 bases. Germline V gene sequence: CDR1 SNHLY, CDR2 FYNNEI. V shed 6 bases and J 10 bases; nucleotides not matched to a gene: 7. This CDR3 comprises 13 residues. The chain's CDR3 is CASSGGQGGEQFF. The CDR3 nucleotides read TGTGCCAGCAGCGGGGGACAGGGAGGCGAGCAGTTCTTC.

The chain carries TRBV2 and TRBJ1-1; no firm D call. CDR1 and CDR2 (germline): SNHLY, FYNNEI. This CDR3 contains 15 residues. Trimming removed 4 bases from V and 2 bases from J, with 14 bases in between. DNA of the CDR3: TGTGCCAGCAGTGCCGGTGAGGCAGACAACACTGAAGCTTTCTTT. Amino acids: CASSAGEADNTEAFF. Full variable domain (outside the CDR3, taken from reference TRBV2 and TRBJ1-1): EPEVTQTPSHQVTQMGQEVILRCVPISNHLYFYWYRQILGQKVEFLVSFYNNEISEKSEIFDDQFSVERPDGSNFTLKIRSTKLEDSAMYFCASSAGEADNTEAFFGQGTRLTVV.

The V gene is TRBV6-1, the J gene TRBJ2-1, with D maybe TRBD1 (6 bases). V gave up 5 bases and J gave up 15 bases, with 20 bases separating them. There are 13 residues in the CDR3. The germline V gene encodes CDR1 MNHNS and CDR2 SASEGT. Here the CDR3 DNA reads TGTGCCAGCAGTTCAACAACAGGGCCGAGCGGGTTCTTC. Its translation is CASSSTTGPSGFF.